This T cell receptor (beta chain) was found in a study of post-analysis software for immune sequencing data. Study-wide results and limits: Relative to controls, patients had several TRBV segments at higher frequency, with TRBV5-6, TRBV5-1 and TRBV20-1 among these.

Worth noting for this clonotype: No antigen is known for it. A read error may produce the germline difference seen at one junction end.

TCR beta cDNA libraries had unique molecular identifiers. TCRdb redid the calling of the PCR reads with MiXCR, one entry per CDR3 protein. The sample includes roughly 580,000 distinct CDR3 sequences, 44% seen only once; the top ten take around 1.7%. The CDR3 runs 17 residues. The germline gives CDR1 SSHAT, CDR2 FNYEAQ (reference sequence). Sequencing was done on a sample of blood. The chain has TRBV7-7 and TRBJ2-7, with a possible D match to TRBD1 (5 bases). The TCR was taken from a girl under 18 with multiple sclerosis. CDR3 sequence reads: CASSNVAPRTINYEQYF. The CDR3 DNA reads TGTGCTAGCAGCAACGTCGCCCCCAGGACAATAAACTACGAGCAGTACTTC. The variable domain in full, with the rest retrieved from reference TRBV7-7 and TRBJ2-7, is GAGVSQSPRYKVTKRGQDVTLRCDPISSHATLYWYQQALGQGPEFLTYFNYEAQPDKSGLPSDRFSAERPEGSISTLTIQRTEQRDSAMYRCASSNVAPRTINYEQYFGPGTRLTVT.